The rows below give T cell receptor beta chains drawn from one sample of a study of cytomegalovirus exposure and HLA in healthy donors. Assay used: immunoSEQ multiplex PCR; TCRdb lists only in-frame clones, some missing. The sample consists of 210,000 or so clones, about 90% of them appearing once. Source material: PBMCs. These receptors all stem from a woman under 30 in good health and CMV-seronegative. CDR3s include the opening cysteine and the closing phenylalanine or tryptophan. D genes are given only for firm matches. Where a row states a size, it is once, few, many or the class of an expanded clone; other rows omit it.

size: NA
D: TRBD1
J: TRBJ1-4
V: TRBV7-2
CDR3: CASSRDRGLEKLFF
DNA: TGTGCCAGCAGCCGGGACAGGGGGCTTGAAAAACTGTTTTTT

size: once
D: NA
J: TRBJ2-4
V: TRBV2
CDR3: CASSEVVLAKNIQYF
DNA: TGTGCCAGCAGTGAAGTAGTTCTAGCCAAAAACATTCAGTACTTC

size: NA
D: NA
J: TRBJ2-7
V: TRBV18
CDR3: CASSADRQSHEQYF
DNA: TGTGCCAGCTCAGCCGACAGGCAGTCCCACGAGCAGTACTTC

size: NA
D: NA
J: TRBJ2-3
V: TRBV7-8
CDR3: CASSPERLGSTDTQYF
DNA: TGTGCCAGCAGCCCCGAACGACTAGGATCCACAGATACGCAGTATTTT

size: NA
D: TRBD1
J: TRBJ1-2
V: TRBV28
CDR3: CASSLLAGQGGGYTF
DNA: TGTGCCAGCAGTTTATTGGCGGGACAGGGAGGCGGCTACACCTTC

size: NA
D: NA
J: TRBJ1-1
V: TRBV27
CDR3: CASSFMNTEAFF
DNA: TGTGCCAGCAGTTTTATGAACACTGAAGCTTTCTTT

size: NA
D: NA
J: TRBJ1-2
V: TRBV27
CDR3: CASSFTRYDGYTF
DNA: TGTGCCAGCAGTTTCACTCGTTACGATGGCTACACCTTC

size: NA
D: NA
J: TRBJ2-7
V: TRBV18
CDR3: CASSSTRGSYEQYF
DNA: TGTGCCAGCTCAAGTACCCGGGGTTCCTACGAGCAGTACTTC

size: NA
D: NA
J: TRBJ1-3
V: TRBV27
CDR3: CASSFVGSQSSGNTIYF
DNA: TGTGCCAGCAGTTTTGTGGGCAGTCAGAGCTCTGGAAACACCATATATTTT

size: NA
D: NA
J: TRBJ2-1
V: TRBV5-4
CDR3: CASSLDQVGNEQFF
DNA: TGTGCCAGCAGCTTGGATCAGGTTGGCAATGAGCAGTTCTTC

size: NA
D: NA
J: TRBJ2-1
V: TRBV5-1
CDR3: CASSPALGAPNNEQFF
DNA: TGCGCCAGCAGCCCGGCCTTAGGGGCCCCAAACAATGAGCAGTTCTTC

size: few
D: NA
J: TRBJ2-7
V: TRBV2
CDR3: CASSEDAGFAYEQYF
DNA: TGTGCCAGCAGTGAAGACGCGGGGTTCGCCTACGAGCAGTACTTC

size: NA
D: TRBD1
J: TRBJ2-1
V: TRBV5-1
CDR3: CASSVGTDATYNEQFF
DNA: TGCGCCAGCAGCGTCGGGACAGACGCTACCTACAATGAGCAGTTCTTC

size: NA
D: NA
J: TRBJ2-3
V: TRBV30
CDR3: CAWSGRIEADTQYF
DNA: TGTGCCTGGAGTGGGCGTATAGAGGCAGATACGCAGTATTTT

size: NA
D: NA
J: TRBJ1-1
V: TRBV15
CDR3: CATSRVGGRDTEAFF
DNA: TGTGCCACCAGCAGAGTCGGGGGGAGGGACACTGAAGCTTTCTTT